This is a list of T cell receptor beta chains from one sample in a study of glioma-infiltrating T cells after dendritic cell vaccination. Profiled with immunoSEQ multiplex PCR; TCRdb holds only in-frame clones, not every one. Of roughly 100,000 clones in the sample, nearly 90% were seen once. Sequencing was performed on blood, taken after dendritic cell vaccination. All receptors come from a human donor with glioblastoma. Both conserved end residues are part of each CDR3. The D gene is left open where the match is weak. Not every row has a clone size; where given, it reads once, few, many or a size class.

cdr3_nt,cdr3_aa,j_call,d_call,v_call,clone_size
TGTGCCAGCAGCTTGGCTCGTTACAATGAGCAGTTCTTC,CASSLARYNEQFF,TRBJ2-1,.,TRBV5-8,.
TGTGCCAGCAGCCCAGGCCACACCTACGAGCAGTACTTC,CASSPGHTYEQYF,TRBJ2-7,.,TRBV5-6,.
TGTGCCAGCAGCTCACAGGGGAGCACAGATACGCAGTATTTT,CASSSQGSTDTQYF,TRBJ2-3,TRBD1,TRBV5-6,.
TGTGCCAGCAGCTTAGCAGAGGGTAACTATGGCTACACCTTC,CASSLAEGNYGYTF,TRBJ1-2,.,TRBV7-6,.
TGTGCCAGCAGCTTGGTGTGGGGGAGGAGCACAGATACGCAGTATTTT,CASSLVWGRSTDTQYF,TRBJ2-3,.,TRBV5-6,.
TGTGCCAGCAGTTCTTCTTGGCCCAATGAGCAGTTCTTC,CASSSSWPNEQFF,TRBJ2-1,.,TRBV6-6,.
TGTGCCACCGGGACAGGGCCAAACTACGAGCAGTACTTC,CATGTGPNYEQYF,TRBJ2-7,TRBD1,TRBV6-1,.
TGCAGCGCATCGTCTACAGTACTCACAGATACGCAGTATTTT,CSASSTVLTDTQYF,TRBJ2-3,.,TRBV29-1,.
TGTGCCAGTAGTCCCGAGGGACGGGGGGCTGCTTTCTTT,CASSPEGRGAAFF,TRBJ1-1,.,TRBV19,.
TGCGCCAGCAGCTTGGAACGCGGGGGGGCTGGCACAGATACGCAGTATTTT,CASSLERGGAGTDTQYF,TRBJ2-3,TRBD2,TRBV5-1,.
TGCGCCAGCAGCCCCGGGACAAGTACGCTCTACTCTGGAAACACCATATATTTT,CASSPGTSTLYSGNTIYF,TRBJ1-3,.,TRBV5-1,.
TGTGCCAGCAGCCCCCGACAGTCTTTCTACGAGCAGTACTTC,CASSPRQSFYEQYF,TRBJ2-7,.,TRBV7-8,few
TGTGCCAGTAGTATCGAAGGGGAGGCTGGCTACACCTTC,CASSIEGEAGYTF,TRBJ1-2,.,TRBV19,.
TGTGCCTCGACCCAGGCGGGCGGGGGGTTTGGAGCTTTCTTT,CASTQAGGGFGAFF,TRBJ1-1,.,TRBV7-9,.
TGTGCCAGCAGCCCCAGGCTCTCGTCCGGAAACACCATATATTTT,CASSPRLSSGNTIYF,TRBJ1-3,.,TRBV9,.
TGTGCCAGCAGCTTAGAGCGACAGGACAATGAGCAGTTCTTC,CASSLERQDNEQFF,TRBJ2-1,.,TRBV11-2,.
TGTGCCAGCAGCGCTAGCGGGGGGGGAGACGAGCAGTACTTC,CASSASGGGDEQYF,TRBJ2-7,TRBD2,TRBV9,.
TGTGCCAGCAGCCCGGGACTAGCTGACGGGGAGCTGTTTTTT,CASSPGLADGELFF,TRBJ2-2,TRBD2,TRBV9,.
TGTGCCAGCATCCCCCCGGCTGGAGACATTCAGTACTTC,CASIPPAGDIQYF,TRBJ2-4,.,TRBV6-5,.
TGTGCCAGCAGTTTAAACAGGAGTGGCTACACCTTC,CASSLNRSGYTF,TRBJ1-2,.,TRBV6-6,.
TGTGCCAGTAGTTTTACCACCGGGGGCAATCAGCCCCAGCATTTT,CASSFTTGGNQPQHF,TRBJ1-5,.,TRBV19,once
TGTGCCAGCAGCCTGGACAGAACAACTAATGAAAAACTGTTTTTT,CASSLDRTTNEKLFF,TRBJ1-4,.,TRBV7-9,.
TGTGCCAGCAGCCCCGCGGGCTATAGCAATCAGCCCCAGCATTTT,CASSPAGYSNQPQHF,TRBJ1-5,.,TRBV6-6,.